This T cell receptor beta chain was obtained from a study of blood T cells in healthy people across ages. Whole-study results and caveats: TCR beta diversity per million T cells fell roughly linearly with age. Both naive CD4+ cell counts and diversity were greater in long-lived donors than in aged donors. Changes in expanded clonotypes were possibly confounded, as the CMV status of donors was unknown.

As to this clonotype: No antigen is known for it.

A second roughly 7 to 12 cycle PCR used barcoded and J-beta primers. TCRdb independently ran MiXCR on the 5' RACE reads; one entry per CDR3 protein. The sample yields approximately 1.5 million distinct CDR3 sequences, 35% to 45% seen once. The clonotype was recovered from a woman under 30 in good health. The sequencing sample was made of blood.

CDR3 sequence reads: CASSLGGEWNTEAFF. CDR3 in DNA: TGTGCCAGCAGCTTAGGGGGGGAATGGAACACTGAAGCTTTCTTT. The chain has TRBV7-2 and TRBJ1-1; a weak D match, TRBD1 (5 bases). This CDR3 has 15 residues. Per germline, CDR1 SGHTA and CDR2 FQGNSA. Trimming stripped 1 base from V and 1 base from J, with 10 bases between.